The 27 T cell receptor beta chains given below trace back to one sample, sequenced in a study of T cell responses to AZD1222 COVID-19 vaccine. Sequenced by immunoSEQ multiplex PCR; TCRdb stores in-frame clones only, minus some. The sample has more than 110,000 clones, approximately 90% seen once; the top ten hold 3.1%. The sample in question was peripheral blood, obtained 28 days after the second AZD1222 dose. The receptor set was obtained from an adult who received the AZD1222 COVID-19 vaccine.

The chain links TRBV30 to TRBJ1-4; D remains unclear. This CDR3 region has 13 residues. The germline V gene encodes CDR1 GTSNPN and CDR2 SVGIG (reference sequence). V lost 1 base and J lost 4, with 7 bases in between. This chain's CDR3 is CAWSARFNEKLFF. In nucleotides, the CDR3 is TGTGCCTGGAGTGCACGGTTTAATGAAAAACTGTTTTTT.

The V and J genes are TRBV5-5 and TRBJ1-1, with a possible D match to TRBD1 (5 bases). Germline V lookup: CDR1 SGHKS, CDR2 YYEKEE (reference sequence). CDR3 size: 15 residues. V lost 1 base, J lost 0 bases, and 10 bases lay in between. CDR3 loop: CASSLRGPMNTEAFF. As DNA, the CDR3 is TGTGCCAGCAGCTTGAGGGGACCCATGAACACTGAAGCTTTCTTT.

This chain links TRBV30 with TRBJ1-1; D is undetermined. The ends were cut back, 0 bases at V and 4 bases at J, with 9 bases in the middle. The CDR3 is 13 amino acids. The V gene's germline CDR1 is GTSNPN and CDR2 SVGIG (reference sequence). In nucleotides, the CDR3 is TGTGCCTGGAGTGTTTTGGGTTCCACTGAAGCTTTCTTT. Protein product: CAWSVLGSTEAFF.

This chain uses TRBV6-1 with TRBJ2-7, with 9 nucleotides matching TRBD1. Trimming at V came to 6 bases and at J to 3 bases, leaving 3 bases not matched to a gene. Germline values: CDR1 MNHNS, CDR2 SASEGT. The CDR3 is 13 amino acids. DNA of the CDR3: TGTGCCAGCAGAGGGACAGGGAGCTACGAGCAGTACTTC. Protein: CASRGTGSYEQYF.

V and J are TRBV30 and TRBJ1-6; D remains ambiguous. CDR1 is GTSNPN and CDR2 is SVGIG in the germline V gene (reference sequence). The V gene lost 0 bases and the J gene lost 0 bases, with 12 bases spanning the gap. CDR3 size: 17 residues. The CDR3 is CAWSVDRISSYNSPLHF. The CDR3 DNA is TGTGCCTGGAGTGTAGATAGGATCAGCTCCTATAATTCACCCCTCCACTTT.

The chain carries TRBV6-2 or TRBV6-3 and TRBJ1-4; tentative D call: TRBD1 (6 bases). CDR3 size: 19 residues. The V and J ends lost 6 bases and 6 bases respectively, with 29 bases between them. Germline CDR1 and CDR2: MNHEY and SVGEGT. CDR3 loop: CASSPGLGLQVAGDEKLFF. Here the CDR3 DNA reads TGTGCCAGCAGCCCTGGCCTAGGTCTTCAGGTGGCAGGGGATGAAAAACTGTTTTTT.

The chain is built from TRBV4-3 and TRBJ2-4; no firm D call. With 4 bases removed from V and 0 bases from J, the gap between germline ends came to 10 bases. CDR3 size: 15 residues. Germline V lookup: CDR1 LGHNA, CDR2 YSLEER. CDR3 sequence (DNA): TGCGCCAGCAGCCCCGAGTTCGGAGCCAAAAACATTCAGTACTTC. It specifies CASSPEFGAKNIQYF.

The chain couples TRBV29-1 to TRBJ1-4; D is perhaps TRBD1 (5 bases). V shed 7 bases and J shed 6 bases, with 12 bases lying between them. The CDR3 runs 12 residues. Germline values: CDR1 SQVTM, CDR2 ANQGSEA. The CDR3 is CSAKGDDEKLFF. The DNA for the CDR3 is TGCAGCGCCAAAGGGGACGATGAAAAACTGTTTTTT.

The chain recombines TRBV6-5 with TRBJ2-6; D is uncertain. CDR1 and CDR2 (germline): MNHEY, SVGAGI. V was shortened by 3 bases and J by 1 base, with 7 bases between the two germline ends. The CDR3 length is 15 residues. In DNA form, the CDR3 reads TGTGCCAGCAGTTATTTTCCATCTGGGGCCAACGTCCTGACTTTC. It yields the protein CASSYFPSGANVLTF.

The V call is TRBV7-3, the J call TRBJ2-2, with 7 bases aligning to TRBD1. The CDR3 length is 14 residues. The trim removed 5 bases at V and 5 bases at J, leaving 5 bases unmatched. The germline CDR1 and CDR2 sequences are SGHTA and FQGTGA. CDR3 DNA sequence: TGTGCCAGCAGCCCCGACAGGGTGACCGGGGAGCTGTTTTTT. Protein: CASSPDRVTGELFF.

The chain is built from TRBV10-3 and TRBJ2-3; 8 bases fit TRBD2. The germline gives CDR1 ENHRY, CDR2 SYGVKD. The junction had 10 bases not matched to a gene; V was cut back by 5 bases and J by 3 bases. The CDR3 covers 16 residues. The CDR3 region is CAISRGGPLETDTQYF. DNA for the CDR3: TGTGCCATCAGTCGGGGGGGCCCTCTTGAAACAGATACGCAGTATTTT.

This CDR3 is CASSFSGTEFNEQFF. CDR3 in DNA: TGTGCCAGCAGTTTTTCTGGGACAGAGTTCAATGAGCAGTTCTTC. The J gene is TRBJ2-1, the V gene TRBV27; 7 nucleotides match TRBD1. V lost 3 bases to trimming and J lost 6 bases; unmatched junction nucleotides: 8. There are 15 residues in the CDR3. Germline CDR1 and CDR2: MNHEY and SMNVEV (reference sequence).

The rearrangement links TRBV18 to TRBJ2-1, with TRBD1 matching 8 bases. Per the germline V gene, CDR1 is KGHSH and CDR2 is LQKENI. This CDR3 is built from 16 residues. After removal of 2 bases from V and 7 bases from J, the junction contained 10 bases not matched to a gene. The DNA for the CDR3 is TGTGCCAGCTCACCAAGCCAGGGACAGGTCTTTAATGAGCAGTTCTTC. It is translated as CASSPSQGQVFNEQFF.

The chain recombines TRBV3-1 (or the pseudogene TRBV3-2) with TRBJ2-7; TRBD2 matches at 7 bases. CDR1 is LGHDT, CDR2 YNNKEL, per germline (reference sequence). The V and J ends lost 1 base and 4 bases, in that order; junction bases with no gene match: 10. The CDR3 contains 16 residues. The CDR3 protein is CASSQALWGRGYEQYF. Written as DNA, the CDR3 is TGTGCCAGCAGCCAAGCTTTATGGGGGAGGGGTTACGAGCAGTACTTC.

The table lists this clone with a count of one. The genes are TRBV19 and TRBJ2-7; D is undetermined. The germline CDR1 and CDR2 sequences are LNHDA and SQIVND (reference sequence). Trimming took off 3 bases at V and 0 bases at J, with 12 bases between the two ends. The CDR3 is made up of 15 amino acids. The CDR3 sequence: CASSIDSASSYEQYF. CDR3 in DNA: TGTGCCAGTAGTATCGACTCCGCGAGCTCCTACGAGCAGTACTTC.

In its sample, this clone was seen once. The chain recombines TRBV30 with TRBJ1-6; no definite D call. The CDR3 loop spans 15 amino acids. Germline V gives CDR1 GTSNPN, CDR2 SVGIG (reference sequence). Trimming pared 1 base from V and 2 bases from J, leaving 9 bases between. The CDR3 reads CAWSGRTTYNSPLHF. The CDR3 DNA reads as TGTGCCTGGAGTGGTCGAACTACCTATAATTCACCCCTCCACTTT. The full variable domain, rest sourced from reference TRBV30 and TRBJ1-6, is SQTIHQWPATLVQPVGSPLSLECTVEGTSNPNLYWYRQAAGRGLQLLFYSVGIGQISSEVPQNLSASRPQDRQFILSSKKLLLSDSGFYLCAWSGRTTYNSPLHFGNGTRLTVT.

V gene TRBV6-4 combines with J gene TRBJ1-3; tentative D call: TRBD1 (5 bases). The CDR3 contains 17 residues. Germline assignment: CDR1 MRHNA and CDR2 SNTAGT. The V gene lost 8 bases and the J gene lost 0 bases, with 20 bases spanning the gap. CDR3 coding DNA: TGTGCCAGCTTTTCCTCGGGTGCGGGGGACTCTGGAAACACCATATATTTT. This translates into CASFSSGAGDSGNTIYF.

The CDR3 here is CASSLSGTDTQYF. As DNA, the CDR3 is TGCGCCAGCAGCCTGTCAGGAACAGATACGCAGTATTTT. The rearrangement joins TRBV5-1 to TRBJ2-3; D uncertain. This CDR3 region has 13 residues. Between the trimmed V and J ends, which lost 4 bases and 3 bases, there was a span of 9 bases. From germline, CDR1 is SGHRS and CDR2 YFSETQ.

This clone showed up just once. V gene TRBV21-1 combines with J gene TRBJ1-5. TRBV21-1 is given as a pseudogene. The CDR3 covers 15 residues. CDR3 protein: CASSKGRQDNQPQHF. The CDR3 nucleotides read TGTGCCAGCAGCAAAGGACGGCAAGACAATCAGCCCCAGCATTTT.

This clone was picked up a small number of times. The rearrangement links TRBV30 to TRBJ1-4; possible D gene TRBD1, 6 bases. The CDR3 contains 15 residues. V dropped 7 bases and J dropped 8 bases, with 23 bases sitting between them. Per germline, CDR1 GTSNPN and CDR2 SVGIG (reference sequence). Here the CDR3 DNA reads TGTGCCTCTAAGACAAGCCAGGGGTGGGACGAAAAACTGTTTTTT. Amino acids: CASKTSQGWDEKLFF. The full variable domain, completed using reference TRBV30 and TRBJ1-4, is SQTIHQWPATLVQPVGSPLSLECTVEGTSNPNLYWYRQAAGRGLQLLFYSVGIGQISSEVPQNLSASRPQDRQFILSSKKLLLSDSGFYLCASKTSQGWDEKLFFGSGTQLSVL.

V and J are TRBV6-5 and TRBJ2-7; D uncertain. The germline gives CDR1 MNHEY, CDR2 SVGAGI. This CDR3 is built from 15 residues. Trimming took 0 bases from V and 3 from J, leaving 12 bases between them. The CDR3 sequence: CASSYSRTYLYEQYF. CDR3 bases: TGTGCCAGCAGTTACTCGAGGACGTACCTCTACGAGCAGTACTTC.

The chain couples TRBV7-2 to TRBJ2-7, with 7 bases that match TRBD1. There are 15 residues in the CDR3. V was pared by 1 base and J by 6 bases, with 9 bases of the junction left unmatched. Germline V gene lookup returns CDR1 SGHTA and CDR2 FQGNSA. In DNA form, the CDR3 reads TGTGCCAGCAGCTTAGGAAGACGGGACAGTGCCGAGCAGTACTTC. Translated, it gives CASSLGRRDSAEQYF.

This clone showed up just once. The gene calls are TRBV28 and TRBJ2-3, with a possible D match to TRBD2 (6 bases). Trimming shortened V by 9 bases and J by 6 bases, and 10 bases separated the two germline ends. From germline, CDR1 is MDHEN and CDR2 SYDVKM. CDR3 length equals 11 residues. The CDR3 DNA follows: TGTGCCAGTCCTCGGGGGGATACGCAGTATTTT. Protein sequence: CASPRGDTQYF.

CDR3 sequence: CASSPPGDRAYGYTF. CDR3 nucleotide sequence: TGTGCCAGCTCACCACCGGGAGACAGAGCTTATGGCTACACCTTC. The chain is built from TRBV18 and TRBJ1-2, with a weak D call TRBD1 (5 bases). The germline V gene has CDR1 KGHSH and CDR2 LQKENI. V lost 0 bases, J lost 5 bases, and 13 bases lay in between. CDR3 size: 15 residues.

The chain carries TRBV10-3 and TRBJ2-2, with 7 nucleotides matching TRBD2. Germline loops: CDR1 ENHRY, CDR2 SYGVKD. The CDR3 length is 15 residues. The J segment lost 9 bases and the V segment lost 7 bases, leaving 14 bases of the junction unmatched. The CDR3 bases are TGTGCCATCATGTTTTCGGCTAGCGGCTCCCGGGAGCTGTTTTTT. This sequence encodes CAIMFSASGSRELFF.

This clone was seen a single time. The CDR3 reads CASSSLGRSSYNEQFF. CDR3 DNA: TGTGCCAGCAGTTCCCTAGGGCGGAGCTCCTACAATGAGCAGTTCTTC. The chain recombines TRBV7-3 with TRBJ2-1; D unclear. Germline values: CDR1 SGHTA, CDR2 FQGTGA. V gave up 6 bases and J gave up 0 bases, with 15 bases separating them. The CDR3 spans 16 residues.

This chain connects TRBV19 to TRBJ2-7, with D possibly being TRBD1 (6 bases). The CDR3 consists of 13 residues. Germline CDR1 reads LNHDA; CDR2 reads SQIVND (reference sequence). Trimming took 3 bases from V and 3 from J, leaving 9 bases between them. CDR3 amino acids: CASSIQDSYEQYF. As DNA, the CDR3 is TGTGCCAGTAGTATCCAGGACAGCTACGAGCAGTACTTC.